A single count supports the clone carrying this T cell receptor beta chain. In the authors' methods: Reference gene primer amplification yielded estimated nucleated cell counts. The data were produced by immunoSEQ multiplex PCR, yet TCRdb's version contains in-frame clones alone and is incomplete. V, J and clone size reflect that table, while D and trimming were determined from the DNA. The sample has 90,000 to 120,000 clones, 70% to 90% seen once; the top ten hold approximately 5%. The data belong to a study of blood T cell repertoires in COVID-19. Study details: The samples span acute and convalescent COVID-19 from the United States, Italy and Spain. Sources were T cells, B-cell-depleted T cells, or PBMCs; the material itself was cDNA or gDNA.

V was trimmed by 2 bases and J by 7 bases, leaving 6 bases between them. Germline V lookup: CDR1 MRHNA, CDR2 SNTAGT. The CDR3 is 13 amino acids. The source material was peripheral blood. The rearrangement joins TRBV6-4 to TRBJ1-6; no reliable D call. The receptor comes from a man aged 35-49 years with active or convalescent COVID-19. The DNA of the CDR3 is TGTGCCAGCAGTGACACGCGGAATTCACCCCTCCACTTT. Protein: CASSDTRNSPLHF.